The present T cell receptor beta chain was sequenced within a study of T-cell memory formation after mild COVID-19. This clonotype was counted only a few times. The antigen is not known. Study results and limitations: Day 15 to 85 contracting clones showed balanced CD4/CD8; day 15 to 37 expanders favored CD4+.

Germline CDR1 MDHEN, CDR2 SYDVKM. Trimming removed 1 base from V and 3 bases from J, with 13 bases in between. This CDR3 has 16 residues. TCRdb re-analysed the 5' RACE reads in MiXCR, keeping a single row per CDR3 protein. The sample lists hundreds of thousands of distinct CDR3 sequences; 19% were seen once. The clonotype was recovered from a man younger than 30 who had mild COVID-19 (a few samples of this study predate the infection). Cell type and time point are not known. V and J are TRBV28 and TRBJ1-5, with D tentatively TRBD1 (5 bases). The sample comprised PBMCs or a T cell subset sorted from them (not recorded which). Here the CDR3 DNA reads TGTGCCAGCAGTTTATTCCCAGGGTCCGACAATCAGCCCCAGCATTTT. Translation: CASSLFPGSDNQPQHF.